This T cell receptor beta chain was obtained from a study of cytomegalovirus exposure and HLA in healthy donors. Study context: Early release data held about 85 million unique TCRs from HLA-typed donors. Among the roughly 400 donors who were genotyped, approximately 83% fell in the genetic ancestry cluster that is associated with self-reported Caucasian donors.

The junction had 11 bases not matched to a gene; V was cut back by 7 bases and J by 7 bases. This CDR3 has 16 residues. The germline CDR1 and CDR2 sequences are SGHRS and YFSETQ. The PCR was carried out with 60 Vbeta primers and 13 Jbeta primers. The method was immunoSEQ multiplex PCR; TCRdb's version includes in-frame clones alone and lacks a portion of them. Among around 130,000 clones, about 82% were seen once, and the ten largest hold about 5.3%. The TCR originated in a man aged 25-45 years in good health and CMV-seronegative. The chain couples TRBV5-1 to TRBJ1-4; 12 positions agree with TRBD1. The sequencing sample was made of PBMCs. CDR3 region: CASCAGTGGFGEKLFF. CDR3 nucleotides: TGCGCCAGCTGCGCCGGGACAGGGGGCTTTGGTGAAAAACTGTTTTTT.